Listed below are T cell receptor beta chains from one sample, sequenced in a study of T-cell memory formation after mild COVID-19. TCRdb passed the 5' RACE reads through MiXCR, listing each CDR3 protein once. The table has about 560,000 distinct CDR3 sequences, more than 15% seen once. Sequenced material: PBMCs or a T cell subset sorted from them (not recorded which). The origin of the receptors is an adult woman who had mild COVID-19 (a few samples of this study predate the infection). Cell type and time point are not known. CDR3s include the opening cysteine and the closing phenylalanine or tryptophan. A D gene is named only where the DNA matches it firmly. Size is stated for part of the rows, as once, few or many counts, or as a class when the clone is expanded.

>TRBJ1-2|TRBD1|.|TRBV24-1
CATSWDSLNYGYTF
TGTGCCACCAGTTGGGACAGCTTAAACTATGGCTACACCTTC
>TRBJ2-7|.|few|TRBV6-5
CASRLDVGGEQYF
TGTGCCAGCCGGCTGGACGTGGGGGGAGAGCAGTACTTC
>TRBJ2-2|TRBD2|.|TRBV7-3
CASGLAGGELFF
TGTGCCAGCGGATTAGCGGGCGGGGAGCTGTTTTTT
>TRBJ1-4|.|few|TRBV4-1
CASSPGHPEKLFF
TGCGCCAGCAGCCCTGGACACCCTGAAAAACTGTTTTTT
>TRBJ2-5|TRBD2|.|TRBV2
CASSEVRGGETQYF
TGTGCCAGCAGTGAAGTTCGGGGGGGAGAGACCCAGTACTTC
>TRBJ1-1|.|.|TRBV14
CASSQESGMWNTEAFF
TGTGCCAGCAGCCAAGAGTCAGGGATGTGGAACACTGAAGCTTTCTTT
>TRBJ1-4|TRBD1|few|TRBV6-5
CASSYSTGLLEKLFF
TGTGCCAGCAGTTACTCGACAGGGCTCCTTGAAAAACTGTTTTTT
>TRBJ1-2|.|.|TRBV25-1
CASSESGGANYGYTF
TGTGCCAGCAGTGAATCGGGAGGGGCTAACTATGGCTACACCTTC
>TRBJ2-7|.|.|TRBV18
CASSPPTVPYEQYF
TGTGCCAGCTCACCACCGACAGTACCCTACGAGCAGTACTTC
>TRBJ2-3|TRBD2|few|TRBV5-1
CASSLKSGLAGEDTQYF
TGCGCCAGCAGCTTAAAGTCGGGACTAGCGGGAGAAGATACGCAGTATTTT
>TRBJ1-1|.|few|TRBV12-3/TRBV12-4
CASSFSVGAEAFF
TGTGCCAGCAGTTTTTCGGTGGGTGCTGAAGCTTTCTTT
>TRBJ2-1|.|.|TRBV5-4
CASITPWGQFF
TGTGCCAGCATCACTCCGTGGGGGCAGTTCTTC
>TRBJ2-3|.|.|TRBV29-1
CSVESLGTDTQYF
TGCAGCGTTGAAAGTCTAGGCACAGATACGCAGTATTTT
>TRBJ2-1|.|.|TRBV11-1
CASSSGSNEQFF
TGTGCCAGCAGCTCCGGATCTAATGAGCAGTTCTTC
>TRBJ2-2|TRBD1|few|TRBV27
CASRPRGLNTGELFF
TGTGCCAGCAGGCCCAGGGGGTTGAACACCGGGGAGCTGTTTTTT
>TRBJ1-1|.|.|TRBV9
CASSVGVHRNTEAFF
TGTGCCAGCAGCGTAGGGGTCCACCGGAACACTGAAGCTTTCTTT
>TRBJ1-5|TRBD1|few|TRBV30
CAWSRGTGVNQPQHF
TGTGCCTGGAGTCGAGGGACAGGGGTCAATCAGCCCCAGCATTTT
>TRBJ2-3|.|few|TRBV10-3
CAISEFRGYTDTQYF
TGTGCCATCAGTGAGTTCCGGGGCTACACAGATACGCAGTATTTT
>TRBJ2-3|.|few|TRBV5-1
CASSLGASDGTDTQYF
TGCGCCAGCAGCCTCGGGGCTAGCGATGGCACAGATACGCAGTATTTT
>TRBJ1-5|TRBD1|.|TRBV6-6
CASSYSDRVGQPQHF
TGTGCCAGCAGTTACTCGGACAGGGTTGGTCAGCCCCAGCATTTT
>TRBJ1-3|.|.|TRBV7-2
CASSWDGNSGNTIYF
TGTGCCAGCAGCTGGGACGGTAACTCTGGAAACACCATATATTTT
>TRBJ2-3|.|.|TRBV7-2
CASSLRGQGPDTQYF
TGTGCCAGCAGCCTCCGAGGGCAAGGGCCAGATACGCAGTATTTT
>TRBJ2-5|.|.|TRBV12-3/TRBV12-4
CASSLAGQGFSQTQYF
TGTGCCAGCAGTTTAGCGGGACAAGGGTTTTCGCAGACCCAGTACTTC
>TRBJ2-3|.|.|TRBV7-3
CASSPGWGNTDTQYF
TGTGCCAGCAGCCCTGGTTGGGGCAACACAGATACGCAGTATTTT
>TRBJ1-1|TRBD1|.|TRBV19
CASSVDRGENTEAFF
TGTGCCAGTAGTGTGGACAGGGGCGAGAACACTGAAGCTTTCTTT
>TRBJ2-1|.|.|TRBV20-1
CSARQPQGGNEQFF
TGCAGTGCTCGCCAGCCGCAGGGAGGCAATGAGCAGTTCTTC
>TRBJ2-7|TRBD2|few|TRBV2
CASSPQGLAEDEQYF
TGTGCCAGCAGTCCCCAGGGACTAGCGGAGGACGAGCAGTACTTC
>TRBJ2-1|.|few|TRBV5-1
CASRSRWDLNEQFF
TGCGCCAGCAGGTCGCGTTGGGACCTCAATGAGCAGTTCTTC
>TRBJ2-1|.|few|TRBV28
CASRPGGLVHEQFF
TGTGCCAGCAGACCCGGAGGGTTGGTCCATGAGCAGTTCTTC